A selection of T cell receptor beta chains follows, all from one sample in a study of regulatory T cells in long-lasting Graves disease. In TCRdb, the multiplex PCR reads were re-called with MiXCR into one record per CDR3 protein. The sample holds 250,000 to 400,000 distinct CDR3 sequences, over 15% seen once. Sequenced here: peripheral blood mononuclear cells (PBMCs), sampled at new diagnosis, from a patient treated with antithyroid drugs. These receptors came from a female donor with Graves disease. Each CDR3 is given with its conserved first and last residue. A D gene is named only where the DNA matches it firmly. Size tells how often a clone was seen (once, few, many) or the class of an expanded clone, and some rows leave it out.

D gene	V gene	clone size	J gene	CDR3 protein	CDR3 DNA
NA	TRBV30	few	TRBJ2-7	CAWRGLGFEQYF	TGTGCCTGGAGGGGCCTCGGATTTGAGCAGTACTTC
NA	TRBV10-3	NA	TRBJ2-7	CAISLKQGAYGYTFGSGTTREQYF	NA
TRBD2	TRBV5-4	many	TRBJ2-7	CASSLPGREHEQYF	TGTGCCAGCAGCTTACCCGGGAGGGAACACGAGCAGTACTTC
TRBD1	TRBV28	few	TRBJ2-7	CASSPTRDSYSYEQYF	TGTGCCAGCAGTCCCACCCGGGACAGCTACTCCTACGAGCAGTACTTC
NA	TRBV5-1	many	TRBJ2-5	CASSSRDPQETQYF	TGCGCCAGCAGCTCCAGGGACCCCCAAGAGACCCAGTACTTC
NA	TRBV5-1	NA	TRBJ2-7	CASSWNGMSEAVPYEQYF	TGCGCCAGCAGCTGGAATGGTATGTCGGAGGCCGTCCCCTACGAGCAGTACTTC
TRBD2	TRBV27	NA	TRBJ2-5	CASSLLPGTSGQETQYF	TGTGCCAGCAGTCTACTTCCCGGGACTAGCGGACAAGAGACCCAGTACTTC
NA	TRBV20-1	few	TRBJ1-6	CSAPRVGGSSYNSPLHF	TGCAGTGCCCCGAGGGTGGGGGGGAGCTCCTATAATTCACCCCTCCACTTT
NA	TRBV20-1	many	TRBJ2-1	CSAAGGPDRPYNEQFF	TGCAGTGCGGCCGGGGGGCCGGACCGTCCCTACAATGAGCAGTTCTTC
NA	TRBV20-1	NA	TRBJ1-5	CSARDGRGALNQPQHF	TGCAGTGCTAGAGATGGAAGGGGAGCTTTGAATCAGCCCCAGCATTTT
TRBD2	TRBV5-4	NA	TRBJ2-1	CASSSEAGGSYNEQFF	TGTGCCAGCAGCTCCGAAGCGGGAGGCTCCTACAATGAGCAGTTCTTC
NA	TRBV28	many	TRBJ2-7	CASSGSGRGDEQYF	TGTGCCAGCAGTGGTTCGGGCCGTGGGGACGAGCAGTACTTC
NA	TRBV28	many	TRBJ2-2	CASSLFGTGELFF	TGTGCCAGCAGTTTATTCGGCACCGGGGAGCTGTTTTTT
NA	TRBV30	many	TRBJ2-6	CAWCLAGSSSGANVLTF	TGTGCCTGGTGTTTGGCCGGGTCGAGCTCTGGGGCCAACGTCCTGACTTTC
NA	TRBV9	NA	TRBJ2-2	CASSGDPPGTGELFF	TGTGCCAGCAGCGGGGACCCCCCGGGCACCGGGGAGCTGTTTTTT
TRBD2	TRBV6-2/TRBV6-3	many	TRBJ2-2	CASSLASGRSGELFF	TGTGCCAGCAGTTTAGCTAGCGGGAGATCCGGGGAGCTGTTTTTT
NA	TRBV27	many	TRBJ1-5	CAGIREGTQPQHF	TGTGCCGGCATTCGGGAAGGGACTCAGCCCCAGCATTTT
NA	TRBV10-3	many	TRBJ2-7	CAISEKGRSYEQYF	TGTGCCATCAGTGAGAAGGGACGTTCCTACGAGCAGTACTTC
NA	TRBV7-9	many	TRBJ1-1	CASSTTGQNTEAFF	TGTGCCAGCAGCACCACGGGACAGAACACTGAAGCTTTCTTT
NA	TRBV6-1	NA	TRBJ2-7	CASREDPTYEQYF	TGTGCCAGCAGAGAGGACCCGACCTACGAGCAGTACTTC
TRBD1	TRBV5-5	many	TRBJ2-1	CASTRTGGSNEQFF	TGTGCCAGCACTAGGACAGGGGGTAGCAATGAGCAGTTCTTC
TRBD2	TRBV27	many	TRBJ2-3	CASSLSPSGSTDTQYF	TGTGCCAGCAGTTTGTCCCCTAGCGGGAGCACAGATACGCAGTATTTT
NA	TRBV19	many	TRBJ1-5	CASSIDRGGNQPQHF	TGTGCCAGTAGTATAGACAGAGGCGGCAATCAGCCCCAGCATTTT
NA	TRBV29-1	once	TRBJ2-3	CSVLEGRTSDRTDTQYF	TGCAGCGTCTTGGAGGGAAGGACCTCGGACCGCACAGATACGCAGTATTTT
NA	TRBV3-1	many	TRBJ1-2	CASSQAQNGYTF	TGTGCCAGCAGCCAAGCCCAAAATGGCTACACCTTC
NA	TRBV12-3/TRBV12-4	many	TRBJ1-4	CASRDGAGYTNEKLFF	TGTGCCAGCAGGGATGGGGCGGGGTATACTAATGAAAAACTGTTTTTT
NA	TRBV5-8	many	TRBJ1-5	CASSTGQTISNQPQHF	TGTGCCAGCAGCACCGGACAGACGATTAGCAATCAGCCCCAGCATTTT
NA	TRBV7-9	NA	TRBJ1-4	CASSIRQSTNEKLFF	TGTGCCAGCAGCATCAGGCAATCAACTAATGAAAAACTGTTTTTT
TRBD1	TRBV5-6	many	TRBJ1-2	CASSLGQGGYGYTF	TGTGCCAGCAGCTTGGGACAGGGAGGCTATGGCTACACCTTC
NA	TRBV28	NA	TRBJ1-2	CASSSISADYGYTF	TGTGCCAGCAGCTCCATTTCAGCAGACTATGGCTACACCTTC
TRBD1	TRBV12-3/TRBV12-4	once	TRBJ1-6	CASSLGQGGTPLHF	TGTGCCAGCAGTTTGGGACAGGGGGGGACACCCCTCCACTTT
NA	TRBV14	few	TRBJ2-7	CASSQEGTSTADEQYF	TGTGCCAGCAGCCAAGAGGGGACTTCAACCGCCGACGAGCAGTACTTC
NA	TRBV7-6	NA	TRBJ2-3	CASSLAKTQGDTQYF	TGTGCCAGCAGCTTAGCCAAAACACAAGGAGATACGCAGTATTTT